Listed below are T cell receptor beta chains from one sample, sequenced in a study of breast tumors, draining lymph nodes, adjacent tissues. MiXCR, run by TCRdb on the multiplex PCR reads, gives a single entry per CDR3 protein. The data show fewer than 150,000 distinct CDR3 sequences, roughly 20% seen once. What was sequenced was axillary lymph node tissue. These receptors all stem from a female donor with breast cancer. Some clones in this sample may be carry-over from other donors' samples. Each CDR3 is given with its conserved first and last residue. Fields, in order: D gene, clone size, J gene, V gene, CDR3 DNA, CDR3 protein. D genes are given only for firm matches. Some rows mark clone size as missing; the rest say once, few, many or name a class of expanded clone.

D: -; size: many; J: TRBJ1-5; V: TRBV28; DNA: TGTGCCAGCAGTTCGGGGGGGCAGCGGCAGCCCCAGCATTTT; CDR3: CASSSGGQRQPQHF
D: TRBD1; size: many; J: TRBJ2-3; V: TRBV19; DNA: TGTGCCAGTAGTATTGCAGGGACAGGGGGAACGGATACGCAGTATTTT; CDR3: CASSIAGTGGTDTQYF
D: TRBD1; size: many; J: TRBJ2-5; V: TRBV10-3; DNA: TGTGCCATCAGTGAGAATACGGGACAGGGGGGGACCCAGTACTTC; CDR3: CAISENTGQGGTQYF
D: -; size: many; J: TRBJ2-3; V: TRBV14; DNA: TGTGCCAGCAGCCAAGTCGGGGGCCCAGATACGCAGTATTTT; CDR3: CASSQVGGPDTQYF
D: TRBD1; size: few; J: TRBJ1-4; V: TRBV6-5; DNA: TGTGCCAGCAGTACAGGGGGCGGTGAAAAACTGTTTTTT; CDR3: CASSTGGGEKLFF
D: TRBD1; size: -; J: TRBJ2-1; V: TRBV11-2; DNA: TGTGCCAGCAGCCCGGGACAGGGAGAGCAGCTCTTC; CDR3: CASSPGQGEQLF
D: TRBD1; size: many; J: TRBJ2-7; V: TRBV10-1; DNA: TGCGCCAGCAGTGGGGGGACAGGGATCACCGACGAGCAGTACTTC; CDR3: CASSGGTGITDEQYF
D: -; size: many; J: TRBJ2-1; V: TRBV24-1; DNA: TGTGCCACCAGTGCCCGGGAGTCCTACAATGAGCAGTTCTTC; CDR3: CATSARESYNEQFF
D: TRBD1; size: many; J: TRBJ2-5; V: TRBV30; DNA: TGTGCCTCTAGTTTCGGGACAGGGAATAACCAAGAGACCCAGTACTTC; CDR3: CASSFGTGNNQETQYF
D: TRBD1; size: -; J: TRBJ2-5; V: TRBV27; DNA: TGTGCCAGCAGTAGGGGACAGGGGAGGGAGACCCAGTACTTC; CDR3: CASSRGQGRETQYF
D: TRBD2; size: many; J: TRBJ2-7; V: TRBV20-1; DNA: TGCAGTGCTAGCAAACCGGGACTAGCGGGACCCACTCTCTCCTACGAGCAGTACTTC; CDR3: CSASKPGLAGPTLSYEQYF
D: -; size: -; J: TRBJ2-4; V: TRBV27; DNA: TGTGCCAGCAGCATTAGCAGTGTCAAAAACATTCAGTACTTC; CDR3: CASSISSVKNIQYF
D: -; size: many; J: TRBJ2-3; V: TRBV5-4; DNA: TGTGCCAGCAGCTTAACCGGGAGTCTGGATACGCAGTATTTT; CDR3: CASSLTGSLDTQYF
D: -; size: many; J: TRBJ2-7; V: TRBV2; DNA: TGTGCCAGCAGTGAAGCCCGGGCCTACGAGCAGTACTTC; CDR3: CASSEARAYEQYF
D: -; size: many; J: TRBJ2-6; V: TRBV2; DNA: TGTGCCAGCAGTGGCGGCAGGGGTGGGGCCAACGTCCTGACTTTC; CDR3: CASSGGRGGANVLTF
D: -; size: many; J: TRBJ2-3; V: TRBV10-3; DNA: TGTGCCATCAAGCCGGGACGTAGCACAGATACGCAGTATTTT; CDR3: CAIKPGRSTDTQYF
D: -; size: many; J: TRBJ1-5; V: TRBV7-2; DNA: TGTGCCAGCAGCGTGGGACTCCATCAGCCCCAGCATTTT; CDR3: CASSVGLHQPQHF
D: TRBD2; size: many; J: TRBJ2-1; V: TRBV6-6; DNA: TGTGCCAGCAGCCCCACTAGCGGGAGGGCCGAGAATGAGCAGTTCTTC; CDR3: CASSPTSGRAENEQFF
D: TRBD1; size: -; J: TRBJ1-1; V: TRBV2; DNA: TGTGCCAGCAGTGAGGGGACAGAGAAAGCTTTCTTT; CDR3: CASSEGTEKAFF
D: TRBD1; size: many; J: TRBJ1-4; V: TRBV19; DNA: TGTGCCAGTAGTAGGACAGGAACTAATGAAAAACTGTTTTTT; CDR3: CASSRTGTNEKLFF
D: TRBD2; size: many; J: TRBJ2-7; V: TRBV20-1; DNA: TGCAGTGCTATCGGGACTAGCGGGCGGTACGAGCAGTACTTC; CDR3: CSAIGTSGRYEQYF
D: -; size: many; J: TRBJ2-1; V: TRBV10-3; DNA: TGTGCCACCGCGGGACAGTACAATGAGCAGTTCTTC; CDR3: CATAGQYNEQFF
D: -; size: many; J: TRBJ2-2; V: TRBV5-5; DNA: TGTGCCAGCAGCCGGAGCACCGGGGAGCTGTTTTTT; CDR3: CASSRSTGELFF
D: TRBD2; size: many; J: TRBJ2-1; V: TRBV5-1; DNA: TGCGCCAGCAGCCCGGACGGGGGGGTTGAGCAGTTCTTC; CDR3: CASSPDGGVEQFF
D: TRBD1; size: many; J: TRBJ1-5; V: TRBV15; DNA: TGTGCCACCAGCGACTACAGGGGGGCCGTGAGCAATCAGCCCCAGCATTTT; CDR3: CATSDYRGAVSNQPQHF
D: TRBD1; size: -; J: TRBJ1-2; V: TRBV6-2/TRBV6-3; DNA: TGTGCCAGCAGTAAAAAGGGGGCACCTCGTGGCTACACCTTC; CDR3: CASSKKGAPRGYTF
D: -; size: many; J: TRBJ1-5; V: TRBV6-1; DNA: TGTGCCAGCAGCGGGGAGTATAGCAATCAGCCCCAGCATTTT; CDR3: CASSGEYSNQPQHF
D: TRBD2; size: many; J: TRBJ2-3; V: TRBV27; DNA: TGTGCCAGCAGTTTAGGGGGGGGAGCGGGCACAGATACGCAGTATTTT; CDR3: CASSLGGGAGTDTQYF
D: -; size: many; J: TRBJ1-6; V: TRBV27; DNA: TGTGCCAGCAGTTTAGATGGGCGGGCACATAATTCACCCCTCCACTTT; CDR3: CASSLDGRAHNSPLHF
D: TRBD2; size: many; J: TRBJ2-2; V: TRBV7-8; DNA: TGTGCCAGCAGCTTAGACTATACGGGACTAGCTCCCGGGGAGCTGTTTTTT; CDR3: CASSLDYTGLAPGELFF
D: -; size: many; J: TRBJ2-7; V: TRBV28; DNA: TGTGCCAGCAGTTTTGGTCAGCCGATTGGGAGGTACGAGCAGTACTTC; CDR3: CASSFGQPIGRYEQYF
D: -; size: many; J: TRBJ2-3; V: TRBV29-1; DNA: TGCAGCGTTCACCTGGGCACAGATACGCAGTATTTT; CDR3: CSVHLGTDTQYF
D: -; size: few; J: TRBJ2-2; V: TRBV27; DNA: TGTGCCAGCAGTTCTCCGGGACAAGCGAACACCGGGGAGCTGTTTTTT; CDR3: CASSSPGQANTGELFF
D: -; size: many; J: TRBJ2-7; V: TRBV5-1; DNA: TGCGCCAGCAGCTTCGTTCCAGGCGATCCTGGGGAGCAGTACTTC; CDR3: CASSFVPGDPGEQYF
D: TRBD1; size: -; J: TRBJ2-4; V: TRBV19; DNA: TGTGCCAGTAGTATCGGAGGGACAGGGGGTGACATTCAGTACTTC; CDR3: CASSIGGTGGDIQYF
D: -; size: many; J: TRBJ2-7; V: TRBV2; DNA: TGTGCCAGCAGTGAAGCGCAGTCCTACGAGCAGTACTTC; CDR3: CASSEAQSYEQYF
D: TRBD2; size: many; J: TRBJ2-5; V: TRBV7-3; DNA: TGTGCCAGCAGCTCCGGACTAGCTGGGGAGACCCAGTACTTC; CDR3: CASSSGLAGETQYF
D: -; size: many; J: TRBJ1-2; V: TRBV19; DNA: TGTGCCAGTAGTATAGATCTCGGCTATGGCTACACCTTC; CDR3: CASSIDLGYGYTF
D: -; size: many; J: TRBJ2-7; V: TRBV4-1; DNA: TGCGCCAGCAGCAAGGGGGAAGATATCTACGAGCAGTACTTC; CDR3: CASSKGEDIYEQYF
D: -; size: -; J: TRBJ1-6; V: TRBV5-4; DNA: TGTGCCAGCAGCCCCGAAGGGTGGACCGGGGATGCGAATTCACCCCTCCACTTT; CDR3: CASSPEGWTGDANSPLHF
D: -; size: many; J: TRBJ1-3; V: TRBV7-8; DNA: TGTGCCAGCAGTCAGGGCCTGGGCTCTGGAAACACCATATATTTT; CDR3: CASSQGLGSGNTIYF
D: TRBD1; size: -; J: TRBJ2-5; V: TRBV28; DNA: TGTGCCAGCAGCTCAGGGACAGAAGAGACCCAGTACTTC; CDR3: CASSSGTEETQYF
D: TRBD1; size: many; J: TRBJ1-5; V: TRBV6-5; DNA: TGTGCCAGCAGACAGGGGGCGAGGCAGCCCCAGCATTTT; CDR3: CASRQGARQPQHF
D: TRBD1; size: many; J: TRBJ2-7; V: TRBV6-1; DNA: TGTGCCAGCAGTAGCCAAGGGGGCAGCACCTACGAGCAGTACTTC; CDR3: CASSSQGGSTYEQYF
D: -; size: many; J: TRBJ2-3; V: TRBV27; DNA: TGTGCCAGCAGTTACGGACAACTCGAGGGGGATACGCAGTATTTT; CDR3: CASSYGQLEGDTQYF
D: -; size: -; J: TRBJ1-2; V: TRBV4-1; DNA: TGCGCCAGCAGCCAAGCCGATCGGGTCTATGGCTACACCTTC; CDR3: CASSQADRVYGYTF
D: -; size: many; J: TRBJ2-2; V: TRBV5-6; DNA: TGTGCCAGCAGCATAGGGCCGGACGGGGAGCTGTTTTTT; CDR3: CASSIGPDGELFF
D: TRBD2; size: many; J: TRBJ2-7; V: TRBV30; DNA: TGTGCCTGGAGTGTACGACTAGCGGGAGTTAAGTCTTACGAGCAGTACTTC; CDR3: CAWSVRLAGVKSYEQYF
D: TRBD2; size: many; J: TRBJ2-7; V: TRBV28; DNA: TGTGCCAGCCGAATTAGCGGGGACCCGGGCTACGAGCAGTACTTC; CDR3: CASRISGDPGYEQYF
D: -; size: many; J: TRBJ1-2; V: TRBV19; DNA: TGTGCCAGTACCCAGGAGGGGATGGGGGGCTACACCTTC; CDR3: CASTQEGMGGYTF
D: TRBD1; size: few; J: TRBJ1-3; V: TRBV28; DNA: TGTGCCAGCAGTCCTCCGGGACAGGGTACTGGAAACACCATATATTTT; CDR3: CASSPPGQGTGNTIYF
D: -; size: many; J: TRBJ2-7; V: TRBV2; DNA: TGTGCCAGCAGTGGATACCCAAAGCCCGAGCAGTACTTC; CDR3: CASSGYPKPEQYF
D: -; size: many; J: TRBJ1-3; V: TRBV7-9; DNA: TGTGCCAGCAGCTCCGACAGAAACTCTGGAAACACCATATATTTT; CDR3: CASSSDRNSGNTIYF
D: -; size: many; J: TRBJ2-1; V: TRBV6-6; DNA: TGTGCCAGCAGCCAGCGGTCCGGGACTTTCCCCAATGAGCAGTTCTTC; CDR3: CASSQRSGTFPNEQFF